The 18 T cell receptor beta chains below all came from one sample that was sequenced in a study of cytomegalovirus exposure and HLA in healthy donors (dated by TCRdb to about 2017). The protocol used for the library was the immunoSEQ multiplex PCR assay. TCRdb provides this immuneACCESS table in a form limited to in-frame rearrangements. Some clones are lacking; in checked studies, under half of them reflect an unresolved V gene, and why the rest are absent is not known. For this sample there are around 120,000 clones; roughly 88% appear just once. About 6% of the sample is taken by the ten largest. The specimen was PBMCs. The receptors originated from a woman between 18 and 29 years old in good health and CMV-seropositive.

The chain recombines TRBV7-6 with TRBJ2-5, with 10 bases lining up with TRBD1. CDR1 is SGHVS and CDR2 is FNYEAQ in the germline V gene. The CDR3 sequence is 17 residues long. V was pared by 5 bases and J by 2 bases, with 11 bases of the junction left unmatched. Written as DNA, the CDR3 is TGTGCCAGCAGCACCGGGACAGGGGAGCTAAGACAAGAGACCCAGTACTTC. Protein product: CASSTGTGELRQETQYF.

For this clone: The germline gene is not matched at one end of the junction; a read error may be the cause. This chain uses TRBV6-4 with TRBJ2-2, with 7 bases that match TRBD1. This CDR3 is built from 12 residues. The germline V gene encodes CDR1 MRHNA and CDR2 SNTAGT. CDR3 in DNA: TGTGCCAGCACCCTAAACGGGACAGCAACCCTTTTT. Amino acids: CASTLNGTATLF.

The rearrangement joins TRBV27 to TRBJ2-3, with 7 nucleotides matching TRBD2. V trimming: 5 bases; J trimming: 2 bases; junction bases outside the gene matches: 4. Germline-derived CDR1 and CDR2 are MNHEY and SMNVEV (reference sequence). The CDR3 is 14 amino acids. The DNA of the CDR3 is TGTGCCAGCAGTCACGGGACTACCACAGATACGCAGTATTTT. Translated: CASSHGTTTDTQYF.

This rearrangement joins TRBV18 to TRBJ2-1; maybe TRBD1 (5 bases). The V end was cut by 6 bases, the J end by 0 bases, with 15 bases between. The CDR3 contains 16 residues. Germline V CDR1 and CDR2: KGHSH, LQKENI. The CDR3 is CASSPPGRSSYNEQFF. CDR3 sequence (DNA): TGTGCCAGCTCGCCTCCAGGGCGTAGCTCCTACAATGAGCAGTTCTTC.

The V and J genes are TRBV5-1 and TRBJ2-1, with 8 bases identical to TRBD1. The CDR3 totals 15 residues. Germline CDR1 SGHRS, CDR2 YFSETQ. Trimming cost V 4 bases and J 4 bases; bases outside gene matches: 7. The CDR3 region is CASSPPRTGYNEQFF. In DNA form, the CDR3 reads TGCGCCAGCAGCCCCCCCAGGACAGGGTACAATGAGCAGTTCTTC.

The chain carries TRBV6-5 and TRBJ2-7; 9 bases are shared with TRBD2. The V gene end was trimmed by 5 bases and the J gene end by 4 bases; junction bases not matched to a gene: 6. Looked up from germline, CDR1 is MNHEY and CDR2 is SVGAGI. The CDR3 consists of 14 residues. In nucleotides, the CDR3 is TGTGCCAGCAGTCGGCGGGGGGGAACATACGAGCAGTACTTC. Protein: CASSRRGGTYEQYF.

The DNA for the CDR3 is TGCAGCGTTGAACGGGGGGATGGCTACACCTTC. It translates to CSVERGDGYTF. The chain uses TRBV29-1 and TRBJ1-2; possible D gene TRBD1, 5 bases. The germline V and J ends were trimmed by 2 bases and 6 bases, with 7 bases remaining between them. The germline V gene has CDR1 SQVTM and CDR2 ANQGSEA. CDR3 length: 11 residues.

This sequence joins TRBV6-1 and TRBJ1-5; D is unresolved. Germline values: CDR1 MNHNS, CDR2 SASEGT. Trimming took off 3 bases at V and 3 bases at J, with 6 bases between the two ends. The CDR3 extends over 13 amino acids. The CDR3 sequence is CASSDRLNQPQHF. The CDR3 DNA follows: TGTGCCAGCAGTGACAGGCTCAATCAGCCCCAGCATTTT.

V usage is TRBV19 and J usage is TRBJ1-5; 11 bases agree with TRBD1. V shed 5 bases, J shed 7 bases, and the junction held 13 bases outside the gene matches. CDR1 and CDR2 (germline): LNHDA, SQIVND (reference sequence). CDR3 size: 17 residues. The CDR3 DNA is TGTGCCAGTAGTTCGTACGGGGGACAGGGGGATGGGCAGCCCCAGCATTTT. Its protein product is CASSSYGGQGDGQPQHF.

This CDR3 reads CASSMPRLAGSYNEQFF. In DNA form, the CDR3 reads TGTGCCAGCAGCATGCCTCGACTAGCGGGATCCTACAATGAGCAGTTCTTC. V usage is TRBV27 and J usage is TRBJ2-1; TRBD2 matches at 11 bases. The CDR3 length is 17 residues. Germline V gene lookup returns CDR1 MNHEY and CDR2 SMNVEV (reference sequence). V trimming: 6 bases; J trimming: 1 base; junction bases outside the gene matches: 8.

This clone has only a few counts. The chain couples TRBV7-9 to TRBJ2-2; D gene uncertain. This CDR3 region has 12 residues. Germline loops: CDR1 SEHNR, CDR2 FQNEAQ (reference sequence). The V end lost 0 bases, the J end lost 10 bases, and 6 bases lay between the germline ends. The CDR3, as DNA: TGTGCCAGCAGCTTAGCCTACCAGGAGCTGTTTTTT. Translated: CASSLAYQELFF.

The chain links TRBV29-1 to TRBJ2-1; TRBD2 might be the D (6 bases). This CDR3 is built from 13 residues. Trimming cost V 3 bases and J 9 bases, with 15 bases left between them. Germline V CDR1 and CDR2: SQVTM, ANQGSEA. CDR3 DNA sequence: TGCAGCGTTGACCGAGATCTGGAGGGTGAGCAGTTCTTC. Translated: CSVDRDLEGEQFF.

V is TRBV9 and J is TRBJ2-1, with D possibly TRBD2 on 6 matching bases. There are 14 residues in the CDR3. V was cut by 4 bases and J by 4 bases, with 12 bases left in between. Germline V gene sequence: CDR1 SGDLS, CDR2 YYNGEE. CDR3 bases: TGTGCCAGCAGCCCCGTTGGGACTTACAATGAGCAGTTCTTC. This codes for CASSPVGTYNEQFF.

J is TRBJ1-2 and V is TRBV30, with TRBD1 matching 7 bases. The CDR3 consists of 14 residues. J was trimmed by 4 bases and V by 1 base; bases with no gene match: 6. The germline V gene has CDR1 GTSNPN and CDR2 SVGIG (reference sequence). This CDR3 reads CAWSAHRGVYGYTF. In DNA form, the CDR3 reads TGTGCCTGGAGTGCCCACAGGGGAGTCTATGGCTACACCTTC.

The chain joins TRBV5-4 to TRBJ1-2, with 7 bases matching TRBD1. Trimming took 4 bases from V and 4 from J; bases not matched to a gene: 13. The CDR3 totals 16 residues. The germline CDR1 and CDR2 sequences are SGHNT and YYREEE (reference sequence). CDR3 protein: CASSPQEGARGYGYTF. The CDR3 DNA is TGTGCCAGCAGCCCCCAGGAGGGGGCGCGGGGCTATGGCTACACCTTC.

J is TRBJ1-2 and V is TRBV5-1; TRBD1 might be the D (5 bases). The CDR3 totals 14 residues. Trimming shortened V by 4 bases and J by 8 bases, and 18 bases separated the two germline ends. The germline V gene has CDR1 SGHRS and CDR2 YFSETQ. Here the CDR3 reads CASSEDTTSDGYTF. The DNA for the CDR3 is TGCGCCAGCAGCGAGGACACCACATCCGACGGCTACACCTTC.

This chain uses TRBV5-1 with TRBJ2-4; 7 bases fit TRBD1. Germline trimming cut 5 bases from V and 4 bases from J; bases unmatched to any gene: 6. The CDR3 length is 14 residues. Germline assignment: CDR1 SGHRS and CDR2 YFSETQ. CDR3 in amino acids: CASSTGTAKNIQYF. The CDR3 coding sequence is TGCGCCAGCAGTACCGGGACAGCGAAAAACATTCAGTACTTC.

The rearrangement joins TRBV7-9 to TRBJ2-7; 8 bases are shared with TRBD1. The V gene's germline CDR1 is SEHNR and CDR2 FQNEAQ (reference sequence). V lost 4 bases and J lost 5; bases outside the gene matches: 10. The CDR3 runs to 15 residues. The CDR3 loop is CASSSGQGLSDEQYF. CDR3 DNA sequence: TGTGCCAGCAGCTCCGGACAGGGTCTGAGTGACGAGCAGTACTTC. Full variable domain (outside the CDR3, taken from reference TRBV7-9 and TRBJ2-7): DTGVSQNPRHKITKRGQNVTFRCDPISEHNRLYWYRQTLGQGPEFLTYFQNEAQLEKSRLLSDRFSAERPKGSFSTLEIQRTEQGDSAMYLCASSSGQGLSDEQYFGPGTRLTVT.